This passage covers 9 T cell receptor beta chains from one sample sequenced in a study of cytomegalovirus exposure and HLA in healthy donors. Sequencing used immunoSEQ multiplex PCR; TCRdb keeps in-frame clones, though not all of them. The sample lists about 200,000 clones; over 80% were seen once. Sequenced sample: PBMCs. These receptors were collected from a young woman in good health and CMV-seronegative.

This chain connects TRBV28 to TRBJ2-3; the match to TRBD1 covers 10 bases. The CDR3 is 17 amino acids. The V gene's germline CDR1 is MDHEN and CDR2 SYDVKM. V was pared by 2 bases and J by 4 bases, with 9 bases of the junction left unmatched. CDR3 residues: CASSLVADRGQPDTQYF. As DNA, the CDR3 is TGTGCCAGCAGTTTAGTCGCAGACAGGGGGCAACCAGATACGCAGTATTTT.

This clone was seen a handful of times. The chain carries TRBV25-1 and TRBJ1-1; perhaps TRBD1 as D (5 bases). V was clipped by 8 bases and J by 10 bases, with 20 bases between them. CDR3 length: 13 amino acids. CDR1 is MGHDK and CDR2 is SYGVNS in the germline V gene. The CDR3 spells CASSTVQGFVAFF. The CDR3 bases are TGTGCCAGCTCTACTGTTCAGGGTTTTGTAGCTTTCTTT.

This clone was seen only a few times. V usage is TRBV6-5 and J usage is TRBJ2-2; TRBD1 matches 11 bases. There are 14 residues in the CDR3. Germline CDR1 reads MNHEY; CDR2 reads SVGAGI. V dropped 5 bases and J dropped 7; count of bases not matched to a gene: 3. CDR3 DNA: TGTGCCAGCAGTAGGGACAGGGGGGTCGGGGAGCTGTTTTTT. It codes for CASSRDRGVGELFF.

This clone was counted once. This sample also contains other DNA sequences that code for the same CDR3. CDR3: CASSTGSRTEAFF. CDR3 nucleotide sequence: TGTGCCAGTTCTACAGGGTCTAGGACTGAAGCTTTCTTT. V usage is TRBV27 and J usage is TRBJ1-1; D is perhaps TRBD1 (6 bases). Germline lookup yields CDR1 MNHEY and CDR2 SMNVEV (reference sequence). V was pared by 9 bases and J by 5 bases, with 16 bases between. CDR3 size: 13 residues.

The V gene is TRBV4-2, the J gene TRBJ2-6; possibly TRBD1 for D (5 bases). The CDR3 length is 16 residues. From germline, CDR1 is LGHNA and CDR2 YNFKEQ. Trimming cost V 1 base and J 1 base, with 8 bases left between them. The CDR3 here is CASSQAAGSGANVLTF. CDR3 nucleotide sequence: TGTGCCAGCAGCCAAGCCGCAGGGTCTGGGGCCAACGTCCTGACTTTC.

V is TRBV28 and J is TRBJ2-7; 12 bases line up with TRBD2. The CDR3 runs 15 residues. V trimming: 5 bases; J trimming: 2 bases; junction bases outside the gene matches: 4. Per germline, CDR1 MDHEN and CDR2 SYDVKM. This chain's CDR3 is CASSLAGGGAYEQYF. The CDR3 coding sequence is TGTGCCAGCAGTCTAGCGGGAGGGGGGGCCTACGAGCAGTACTTC.

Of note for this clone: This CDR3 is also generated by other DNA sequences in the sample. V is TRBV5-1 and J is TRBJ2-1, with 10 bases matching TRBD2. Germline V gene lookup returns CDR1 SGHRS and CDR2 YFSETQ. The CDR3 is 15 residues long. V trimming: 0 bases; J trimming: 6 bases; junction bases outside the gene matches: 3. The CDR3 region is CASSLALAGANEQFF. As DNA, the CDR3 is TGCGCCAGCAGCTTGGCCCTAGCGGGGGCCAATGAGCAGTTCTTC. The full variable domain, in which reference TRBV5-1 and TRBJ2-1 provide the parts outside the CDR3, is KAGVTQTPRYLIKTRGQQVTLSCSPISGHRSVSWYQQTPGQGLQFLFEYFSETQRNKGNFPGRFSGRQFSNSRSEMNVSTLELGDSALYLCASSLALAGANEQFFGPGTRLTVL.

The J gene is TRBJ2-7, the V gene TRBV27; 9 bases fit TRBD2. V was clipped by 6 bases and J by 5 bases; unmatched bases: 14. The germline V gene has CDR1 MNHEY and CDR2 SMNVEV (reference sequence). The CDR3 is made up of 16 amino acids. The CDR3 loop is CASSFQFSGRFHEQYF. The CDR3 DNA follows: TGTGCCAGCAGCTTCCAATTCAGCGGGAGGTTCCACGAGCAGTACTTC.

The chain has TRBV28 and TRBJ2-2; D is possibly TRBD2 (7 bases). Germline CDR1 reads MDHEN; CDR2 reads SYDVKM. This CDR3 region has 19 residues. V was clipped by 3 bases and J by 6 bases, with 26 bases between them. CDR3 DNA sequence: TGTGCCAGCAGTTTTTGGGCCTTGACAGGCGGGGGTCTGCCCGGGGAGCTGTTTTTT. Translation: CASSFWALTGGGLPGELFF.